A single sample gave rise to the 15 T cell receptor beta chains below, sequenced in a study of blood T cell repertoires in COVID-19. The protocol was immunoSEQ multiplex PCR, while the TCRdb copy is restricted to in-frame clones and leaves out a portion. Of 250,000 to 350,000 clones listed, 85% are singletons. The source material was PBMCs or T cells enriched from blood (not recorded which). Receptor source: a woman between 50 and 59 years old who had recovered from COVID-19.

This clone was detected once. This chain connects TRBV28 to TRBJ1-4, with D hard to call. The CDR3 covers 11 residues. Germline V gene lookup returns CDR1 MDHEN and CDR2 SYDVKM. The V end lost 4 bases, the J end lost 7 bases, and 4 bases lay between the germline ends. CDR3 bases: TGTGCCAGCAGTTCCCTTGAAAAACTGTTTTTT. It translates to CASSSLEKLFF.

CDR3 sequence (DNA): TGTGCCAGCAGTTCCCAGGGGATCTACGAGCAGTACTTC. It yields the protein CASSSQGIYEQYF. This chain uses TRBV27 with TRBJ2-7, with D tentatively TRBD1 (6 bases). The V gene lost 4 bases and the J gene lost 3 bases, with 10 bases spanning the gap. This CDR3 contains 13 residues. Germline CDR1 is MNHEY and CDR2 is SMNVEV (reference sequence).

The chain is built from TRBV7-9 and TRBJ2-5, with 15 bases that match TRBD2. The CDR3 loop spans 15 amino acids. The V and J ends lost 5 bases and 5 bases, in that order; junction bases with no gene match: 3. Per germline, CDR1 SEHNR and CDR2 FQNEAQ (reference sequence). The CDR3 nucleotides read TGTGCCAGCAGCGCTGGGACTAGCGGGAGGGAGACCCAGTACTTC. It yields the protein CASSAGTSGRETQYF.

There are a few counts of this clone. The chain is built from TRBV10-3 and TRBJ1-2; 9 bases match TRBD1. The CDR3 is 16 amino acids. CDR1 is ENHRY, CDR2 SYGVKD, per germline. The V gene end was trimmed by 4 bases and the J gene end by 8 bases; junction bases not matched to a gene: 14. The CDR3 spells CAISVGSHRGQGGYTF. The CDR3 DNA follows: TGTGCCATCAGTGTTGGCTCACACAGGGGGCAAGGAGGCTACACCTTC.

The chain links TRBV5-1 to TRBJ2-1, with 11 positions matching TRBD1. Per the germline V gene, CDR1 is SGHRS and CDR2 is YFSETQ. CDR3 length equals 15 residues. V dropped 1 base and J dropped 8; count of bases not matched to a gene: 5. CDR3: CASSLQDRGLDEQFF. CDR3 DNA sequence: TGCGCCAGCAGCTTGCAGGACAGGGGGCTCGATGAGCAGTTCTTC.

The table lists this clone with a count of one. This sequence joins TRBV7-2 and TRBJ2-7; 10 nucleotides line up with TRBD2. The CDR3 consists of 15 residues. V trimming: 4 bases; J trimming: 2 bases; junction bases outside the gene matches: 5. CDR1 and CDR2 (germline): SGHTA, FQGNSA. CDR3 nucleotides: TGTGCCAGCAGCTCCCTTAGCGGGAGGCCCTACGAGCAGTACTTC. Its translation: CASSSLSGRPYEQYF.

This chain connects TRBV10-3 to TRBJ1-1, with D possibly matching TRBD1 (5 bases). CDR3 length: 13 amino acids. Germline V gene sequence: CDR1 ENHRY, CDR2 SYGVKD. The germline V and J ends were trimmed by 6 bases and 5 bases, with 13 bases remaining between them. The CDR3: CAISGPQVTEAFF. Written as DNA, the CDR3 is TGTGCCATCAGCGGACCACAGGTGACTGAAGCTTTCTTT.

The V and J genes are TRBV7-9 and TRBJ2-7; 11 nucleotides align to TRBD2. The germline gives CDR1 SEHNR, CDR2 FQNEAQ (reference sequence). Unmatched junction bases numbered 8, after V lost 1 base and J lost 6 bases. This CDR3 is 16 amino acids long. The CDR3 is CASSLVVASGRREQYF. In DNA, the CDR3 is TGTGCCAGCAGCTTAGTGGTGGCTAGCGGGAGGCGCGAGCAGTACTTC.

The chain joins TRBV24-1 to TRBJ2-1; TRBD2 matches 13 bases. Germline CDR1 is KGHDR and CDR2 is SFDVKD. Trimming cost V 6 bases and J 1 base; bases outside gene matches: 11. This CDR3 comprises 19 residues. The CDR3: CATSPTSGGTLQSYNEQFF. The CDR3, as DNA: TGTGCCACCAGTCCGACTAGCGGGGGGACCCTACAATCCTACAATGAGCAGTTCTTC.

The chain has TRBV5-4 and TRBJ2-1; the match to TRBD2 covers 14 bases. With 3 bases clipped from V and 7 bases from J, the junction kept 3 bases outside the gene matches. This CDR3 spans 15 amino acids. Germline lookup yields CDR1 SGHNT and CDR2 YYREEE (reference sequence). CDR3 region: CASSSGLAGENEQFF. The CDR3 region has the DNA TGTGCCAGCAGCTCGGGACTAGCGGGAGAGAATGAGCAGTTCTTC.

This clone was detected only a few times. Here the CDR3 reads CASSFGQGRAFF. CDR3 nucleotides: TGTGCCAGCAGTTTTGGTCAGGGTAGAGCTTTCTTT. The chain is built from TRBV27 and TRBJ1-1; tentatively, D is TRBD1 (5 bases). The CDR3 has 12 residues. From germline, CDR1 is MNHEY and CDR2 SMNVEV (reference sequence). V was pared by 3 bases and J by 10 bases, with 12 bases between.

The CDR3 spells CASSQDPGQKQPQHF. For the CDR3, the DNA is TGCGCCAGCAGCCAAGATCCCGGACAGAAGCAGCCCCAGCATTTT. The J gene is TRBJ1-5, the V gene TRBV4-1; tentative D call: TRBD1 (6 bases). Germline V gene data show CDR1 as MGHRA and CDR2 as YSYEKL. The CDR3 spans 15 residues. The V gene lost 0 bases and the J gene lost 7 bases, with 13 bases spanning the gap.

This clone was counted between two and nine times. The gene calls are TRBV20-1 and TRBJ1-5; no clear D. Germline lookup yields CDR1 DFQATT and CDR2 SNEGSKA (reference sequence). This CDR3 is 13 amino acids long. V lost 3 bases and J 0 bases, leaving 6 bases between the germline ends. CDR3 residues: CSASTASNQPQHF. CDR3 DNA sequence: TGCAGTGCTAGTACAGCTAGCAATCAGCCCCAGCATTTT.

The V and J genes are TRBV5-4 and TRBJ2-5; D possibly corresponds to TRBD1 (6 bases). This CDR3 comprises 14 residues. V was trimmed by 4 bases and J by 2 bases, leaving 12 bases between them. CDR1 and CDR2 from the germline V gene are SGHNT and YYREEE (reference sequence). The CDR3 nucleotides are TGTGCCAGCAGCAGAATTGGACAGCAAGAGACCCAGTACTTC. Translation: CASSRIGQQETQYF.

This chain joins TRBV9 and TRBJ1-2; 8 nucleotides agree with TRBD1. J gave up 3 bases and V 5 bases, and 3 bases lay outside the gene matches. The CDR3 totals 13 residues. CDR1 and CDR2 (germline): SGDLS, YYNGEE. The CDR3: CASSVTGDYGYTF. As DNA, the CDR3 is TGTGCCAGCAGTGTGACAGGGGACTATGGCTACACCTTC.